These 30 T cell receptor beta chains were sequenced from one sample in a study of cytomegalovirus exposure and HLA in healthy donors. Amplification used 60 Vbeta primers and 13 Jbeta primers. Profiling relied on immunoSEQ multiplex PCR, and the TCRdb table lists in-frame clones only, not all of them. There are over 130,000 clones in the sample; roughly four fifths occur only once, and around 2.6% lies in the top ten. Sequenced material: PBMCs. Source of these receptors: a male donor in good health and CMV-seronegative.

This clone was detected once. The chain uses TRBV27 and TRBJ2-1; no clear D gene. V shed 8 bases and J shed 10 bases, with 15 bases lying between them. CDR1 MNHEY and CDR2 SMNVEV come from the germline V gene (reference sequence). The CDR3 covers 12 residues. CDR3 region: CASGHHVSEQFF. DNA for the CDR3: TGTGCCAGCGGCCATCATGTCTCGGAGCAGTTCTTC.

J is TRBJ2-7 and V is TRBV4-3; tentative D call: TRBD1 (6 bases). This CDR3 has 15 residues. V gave up 0 bases and J gave up 3 bases, with 12 bases separating them. Per germline, CDR1 LGHNA and CDR2 YSLEER. The CDR3 is CASSQDVQGSYEQYF. The CDR3 DNA reads as TGCGCCAGCAGCCAAGATGTCCAGGGGAGCTACGAGCAGTACTTC.

J is TRBJ2-1 and V is TRBV28; D is unresolved. This CDR3 comprises 11 residues. Germline-derived CDR1 and CDR2 are MDHEN and SYDVKM. Deletions cut 6 bases from V and 9 bases from J, with 9 bases between. The CDR3 sequence: CASSHTPEQFF. DNA for the CDR3: TGTGCCAGCAGCCACACGCCTGAGCAGTTCTTC.

This chain joins TRBV28 and TRBJ2-7, with 7 bases matching TRBD2. The CDR3 has 15 residues. In germline, CDR1 is MDHEN, CDR2 SYDVKM. Unmatched junction bases numbered 11, after V lost 3 bases and J lost 6 bases. This CDR3 is CASSFLSGALPEQYF. In DNA, the CDR3 is TGTGCCAGCAGTTTCTTAAGCGGGGCCCTCCCCGAGCAGTACTTC.

V gene TRBV5-6 combines with J gene TRBJ1-5, with TRBD1 matching 8 bases. Germline values: CDR1 SGHDT, CDR2 YYEEEE. Losses at the gene ends were 4 bases for V and 4 bases for J; bases not matched to a gene: 4. The CDR3 runs to 14 residues. The CDR3 protein is CASSPGQGNQPQHF. CDR3 in DNA: TGTGCCAGCAGCCCCGGACAGGGTAATCAGCCCCAGCATTTT. The variable domain in full, with the rest retrieved from reference TRBV5-6 and TRBJ1-5, is DAGVTQSPTHLIKTRGQQVTLRCSPKSGHDTVSWYQQALGQGPQFIFQYYEEEERQRGNFPDRFSGHQFPNYSSELNVNALLLGDSALYLCASSPGQGNQPQHFGDGTRLSIL.

The chain couples TRBV4-3 to TRBJ2-7, with 13 positions matching TRBD2. From germline, CDR1 is LGHNA and CDR2 YSLEER. CDR3 size: 18 residues. Trimming removed 2 bases from V and 2 bases from J; junction bases left unmatched: 9. The CDR3 spells CASSQTDLGTSGTYEQYF. Here the CDR3 DNA reads TGCGCCAGCAGCCAAACCGACCTCGGGACTAGCGGGACCTACGAGCAGTACTTC.

The rearrangement joins TRBV7-2 to TRBJ1-2; TRBD1 matches at 9 bases. The V gene's germline CDR1 is SGHTA and CDR2 FQGNSA. The CDR3 totals 13 residues. Trimming took 5 bases from V and 8 from J; bases not matched to a gene: 6. Here the CDR3 reads CASSQGQGNGYTF. The DNA for the CDR3 is TGTGCCAGCAGCCAGGGACAGGGAAACGGCTACACCTTC.

The chain joins TRBV6-5 to TRBJ2-7, with D unresolved. V lost 5 bases, J lost 7 bases, and 9 bases lay in between. CDR1 and CDR2 (germline): MNHEY, SVGAGI. The CDR3 has 11 amino acids. CDR3 sequence: CASSHGSEQYF. CDR3 nucleotide sequence: TGTGCCAGCAGTCACGGGTCAGAGCAGTACTTC.

The chain has TRBV10-3 and TRBJ1-5; 11 nucleotides agree with TRBD1. The CDR3 is 15 residues long. After removal of 4 bases from V and 7 bases from J, the junction contained 6 bases not matched to a gene. Germline CDR1 ENHRY, CDR2 SYGVKD. The CDR3 region has the DNA TGTGCCATCAGTGTAGGGACAGGGGGTGGCCAGCCCCAGCATTTT. This encodes CAISVGTGGGQPQHF.

The rearrangement uses TRBV5-1 and TRBJ2-2, with 8 bases lining up with TRBD2. This CDR3 is 17 amino acids long. The ends lost 2 bases at V and 6 bases at J; junction bases unmatched: 12. Germline values: CDR1 SGHRS, CDR2 YFSETQ. The CDR3 nucleotides read TGCGCCAGCAGCTTAGTTCCGGGACTAGAGGGGGCCGGGGAGCTGTTTTTT. Translated: CASSLVPGLEGAGELFF.

For the CDR3, the DNA is TGTGCCAGCAGCTTAGTCGCGGGAGGGCCGGGTTTGTCAGGGGAGCTGTTTTTT. Its protein is CASSLVAGGPGLSGELFF. This chain uses TRBV7-2 with TRBJ2-2, with TRBD2 matching 9 bases. CDR1 is SGHTA and CDR2 is FQGNSA in the germline V gene. V dropped 1 base and J dropped 8; count of bases not matched to a gene: 14. The CDR3 contains 18 residues.

The chain carries TRBV15 and TRBJ1-5; maybe TRBD1 (6 bases). Trimming stripped 0 bases from V and 9 bases from J, with 21 bases between. CDR1 is LNHNV and CDR2 is YYDKDF in the germline V gene (reference sequence). The CDR3 extends over 17 amino acids. The CDR3 DNA sequence: TGTGCCACCAGCAGAGATTGGGGGCGCGCGTCCTTCGGGCCCCAGCATTTT. Residues: CATSRDWGRASFGPQHF.

The DNA of the CDR3 is TGTGCCAGCAGGTTGGCCGGGACAGTGGGTGGCTACACCTTC. It translates to CASRLAGTVGGYTF. V gene TRBV27 combines with J gene TRBJ1-2; TRBD1 aligns across 7 bases. Germline CDR1 is MNHEY and CDR2 is SMNVEV (reference sequence). V shed 6 bases and J 7 bases; nucleotides not matched to a gene: 11. The CDR3 extends over 14 amino acids.

The chain recombines TRBV29-1 with TRBJ1-1; D might be TRBD1 (6 bases). Trimming removed 5 bases from V and 4 bases from J, with 14 bases in between. The CDR3 extends over 13 amino acids. Per the germline V gene, CDR1 is SQVTM and CDR2 is ANQGSEA. The CDR3 DNA follows: TGCAGCGTTTCGCAGGGGAGTGGCACTGAAGCTTTCTTT. It yields the protein CSVSQGSGTEAFF.

The chain uses TRBV7-8 and TRBJ1-2, with a possible D match to TRBD1 (5 bases). Germline V gene lookup returns CDR1 SGHVS and CDR2 FQNEAQ. V was trimmed by 1 base and J by 6 bases, leaving 6 bases between them. This CDR3 has 12 amino acids. The CDR3 loop is CASSLGRDGYTF. The CDR3 bases are TGTGCCAGCAGCTTAGGCAGGGATGGCTACACCTTC.

The genes are TRBV27 and TRBJ2-7; 12 nucleotides line up with TRBD2. CDR3 size: 17 residues. J lost 3 bases, V lost 5 bases, and 11 bases had no gene match. Per the germline V gene, CDR1 is MNHEY and CDR2 is SMNVEV (reference sequence). CDR3 DNA sequence: TGTGCCAGCAGTCTCTACTTCCTAGCGGGAGGGGTCTACGAGCAGTACTTC. Protein sequence: CASSLYFLAGGVYEQYF.

This rearrangement joins TRBV27 to TRBJ1-1; 7 bases line up with TRBD1. From germline, CDR1 is MNHEY and CDR2 SMNVEV (reference sequence). The CDR3 has 13 residues. V lost 4 bases, J lost 12 bases, and 11 bases stayed unmatched. This chain's CDR3 is CASSSFDRVTSFF. The CDR3 nucleotides read TGTGCCAGCAGTTCCTTCGACAGGGTAACCTCTTTCTTT.

This clone was seen a few times. The gene calls are TRBV5-6 and TRBJ1-4; TRBD1 matches 7 bases. V was clipped by 1 base and J by 8 bases; unmatched bases: 14. The CDR3 spans 17 residues. Germline CDR1 is SGHDT and CDR2 is YYEEEE. The CDR3 is CASSLPQGREGWEKLFF. For the CDR3, the DNA is TGTGCCAGCAGCTTGCCACAGGGGCGAGAGGGATGGGAAAAACTGTTTTTT.

The J gene is TRBJ2-7, the V gene TRBV4-2, with 13 bases matching TRBD2. V lost 5 bases, J lost 4 bases, and 8 bases stayed unmatched. The germline V gene has CDR1 LGHNA and CDR2 YNFKEQ. This CDR3 is 16 amino acids long. CDR3 nucleotides: TGTGCCAGCAGCTCACTAGCGGGAGGGCCCGGGTACGAGCAGTACTTC. It specifies CASSSLAGGPGYEQYF.

The CDR3 reads CASSQGDTGEKLFF. The DNA for the CDR3 is TGTGCCAGCAGCCAAGGGGACACGGGAGAAAAACTGTTTTTT. This chain joins TRBV7-9 and TRBJ1-4; possibly TRBD1 for D (6 bases). This CDR3 contains 14 residues. Germline V gene data show CDR1 as SEHNR and CDR2 as FQNEAQ (reference sequence). V lost 5 bases, J lost 8 bases, and 15 bases lay in between.

This chain links TRBV6-5 with TRBJ1-5; tentative D call: TRBD1 (5 bases). This CDR3 is built from 15 residues. Germline CDR1 is MNHEY and CDR2 is SVGAGI. Trimming took off 0 bases at V and 5 bases at J, with 11 bases between the two ends. The CDR3 DNA reads as TGTGCCAGCAGTTACTCGAACTGGGGGGATCAGCCCCAGCATTTT. Translated, it gives CASSYSNWGDQPQHF.

The J gene is TRBJ2-7, the V gene TRBV6-5; D is unclear. The V gene lost 7 bases and the J gene lost 0 bases, with 13 bases spanning the gap. Germline CDR1 reads MNHEY; CDR2 reads SVGAGI. This CDR3 region has 14 residues. In DNA, the CDR3 is TGTGCCAGCAACGCCCTTCAGAACTCCTACGAGCAGTACTTC. This translates into CASNALQNSYEQYF.

This clone was picked up one time. CDR3 residues: CASGPSGTGELFF. The DNA of the CDR3 is TGTGCCAGCGGGCCATCAGGGACCGGGGAGCTGTTTTTT. The chain recombines TRBV7-8 with TRBJ2-2, with D perhaps matching TRBD1 (5 bases). V gave up 8 bases and J gave up 5 bases, with 12 bases separating them. CDR1 SGHVS and CDR2 FQNEAQ come from the germline V gene. This CDR3 is built from 13 residues.

This clone came up a few times. Within the sample, other DNA sequences also encode this same CDR3. The rearrangement uses TRBV15 and TRBJ1-4; TRBD1 matches at 7 bases. The V segment lost 3 bases and the J segment 5 bases; nucleotides outside the gene matches: 3. The CDR3 spans 14 residues. Per germline, CDR1 LNHNV and CDR2 YYDKDF (reference sequence). The CDR3 region has the DNA TGTGCCACCAGCAGGGACAGGTTCAATGAAAAACTGTTTTTT. Its protein product is CATSRDRFNEKLFF.

V is TRBV4-3 and J is TRBJ2-3; D not resolved. The CDR3 extends over 14 amino acids. Germline lookup yields CDR1 LGHNA and CDR2 YSLEER. Trimming stripped 0 bases from V and 2 bases from J, with 6 bases between. The CDR3 loop is CASSQERLTDTQYF. CDR3 in DNA: TGCGCCAGCAGCCAAGAGCGCCTCACAGATACGCAGTATTTT.

The chain combines TRBV5-1 with TRBJ1-2; TRBD1 agrees at 7 bases. The junction had 16 bases not matched to a gene; V was cut back by 4 bases and J by 10 bases. This CDR3 contains 15 residues. CDR1 is SGHRS, CDR2 YFSETQ, per germline. CDR3 coding DNA: TGCGCCAGCAGCCCGGGGACAGATCCGATGCCGGTCTACACCTTC. It codes for CASSPGTDPMPVYTF.

The V call is TRBV7-9, the J call TRBJ2-7; D gene ambiguous. The V gene lost 5 bases and the J gene lost 3 bases, with 11 bases spanning the gap. Germline V gene lookup returns CDR1 SEHNR and CDR2 FQNEAQ (reference sequence). The CDR3 length is 13 residues. Here the CDR3 DNA reads TGTGCCAGCAGCCCCAGAGCGTTCTACGAGCAGTACTTC. This translates into CASSPRAFYEQYF.

The chain combines TRBV6-5 with TRBJ2-7; D may be TRBD2 (6 bases). CDR1 is MNHEY, CDR2 SVGAGI, per germline. The CDR3 length is 15 residues. Deletions cut 4 bases from V and 6 bases from J, with 19 bases between. The CDR3 is CASSSLGTPLSEQYF. The CDR3 nucleotides read TGTGCCAGCAGTTCCCTCGGGACTCCCCTCTCCGAGCAGTACTTC.

The chain links TRBV6-1 to TRBJ2-3; D gene uncertain. Germline CDR1 and CDR2: MNHNS and SASEGT. The ends were cut back, 6 bases at V and 3 bases at J, with 7 bases in the middle. This CDR3 comprises 12 residues. DNA for the CDR3: TGTGCCAGCAGGGGCCTTACAGATACGCAGTATTTT. Its translation: CASRGLTDTQYF.

V usage is TRBV7-9 and J usage is TRBJ1-5, with no clear D. V was clipped by 8 bases and J by 0 bases, with 8 bases between them. This CDR3 is 13 amino acids long. Germline-derived CDR1 and CDR2 are SEHNR and FQNEAQ (reference sequence). The CDR3 DNA reads as TGTGCCAGCGCCGGGTATAGCAATCAGCCCCAGCATTTT. Protein: CASAGYSNQPQHF.